The 9 T cell receptor beta chains reported below all come from one sample, sequenced in a study of OX40 agonist ivuxolimab in advanced cancers. Libraries were constructed by the immunoSEQ multiplex PCR assay. This immuneACCESS table, as held by TCRdb, lists in-frame sequences with V and J called but not all clones. Of the missing ones, under half trace to an unresolved V gene in checked studies; the others have no known cause. Here the sample has about 71,000 clones; over 90% occur a single time. The top ten hold 15% to 18% of the sample. The source material was CD4+ or CD8+ T cells sorted from blood, sampled in a trial of the OX40 agonist ivuxolimab. The receptor set was obtained from an adult with an advanced solid tumor such as melanoma, head and neck, liver or kidney cancer.

The V call is TRBV5-1, the J call TRBJ2-3; D unclear. The CDR3 covers 14 residues. V gave up 4 bases and J gave up 2 bases, with 11 bases separating them. Germline CDR1 is SGHRS and CDR2 is YFSETQ. CDR3 nucleotides: TGCGCCAGCAGCCCTGGATGGGCCACAGATACGCAGTATTTT. Translated: CASSPGWATDTQYF.

This clone was seen only once. The chain carries TRBV11-2 and TRBJ1-5; TRBD1 might be the D (6 bases). The V end was cut by 6 bases, the J end by 6 bases, with 15 bases between. Germline V CDR1 and CDR2: SGHAT, FQNNGV. The CDR3 is 14 amino acids. In nucleotides, the CDR3 is TGTGCCAGCAGTTTCGGGCAGGGGCCTCAGCCCCAGCATTTT. The encoded protein is CASSFGQGPQPQHF.

This chain joins TRBV23-1 and TRBJ2-1; 7 bases agree with TRBD2. Being an ORF, TRBV23-1 has a function that is uncertain. J was trimmed by 9 bases and V by 3 bases; bases with no gene match: 5. This CDR3 contains 13 residues. The DNA of the CDR3 is TGCGCCAGCAGTCACCCTAGCGGCGGTGAGCAGTTCTTC. Its protein is CASSHPSGGEQFF.

This clone has just a few counts. The CDR3 sequence is CASSSRDRLRLGDTEAFF. The CDR3 DNA follows: TGTGCCAGTAGTTCCCGGGACAGGTTAAGATTGGGGGACACTGAAGCTTTCTTT. The chain couples TRBV19 to TRBJ1-1, with TRBD1 matching 8 bases. Germline lookup yields CDR1 LNHDA and CDR2 SQIVND (reference sequence). The CDR3 runs to 18 residues. Trimming at V came to 5 bases and at J to 3 bases, leaving 17 bases not matched to a gene. Combining the CDR3 with reference TRBV19 and TRBJ1-1 gives the whole variable domain DGGITQSPKYLFRKEGQNVTLSCEQNLNHDAMYWYRQDPGQGLRLIYYSQIVNDFQKGDIAEGYSVSREKKESFPLTVTSAQKNPTAFYLCASSSRDRLRLGDTEAFFGQGTRLTVV.

On this clone: Different DNA sequences within this sample yield the same CDR3. The chain is built from TRBV27 and TRBJ1-1; D is ambiguous. The CDR3 is 11 amino acids. With 2 bases removed from V and 5 bases from J, the gap between germline ends came to 3 bases. Germline CDR1 and CDR2: MNHEY and SMNVEV (reference sequence). For the CDR3, the DNA is TGTGCCAGCAGTTTAGGGACTGAAGCTTTCTTT. Translating it yields CASSLGTEAFF.

The rearrangement uses TRBV4-3 and TRBJ1-2, with no clear D. The germline V gene has CDR1 LGHNA and CDR2 YSLEER. The CDR3 sequence is 14 residues long. V dropped 0 bases and J dropped 4 bases, with 9 bases sitting between them. CDR3 DNA sequence: TGCGCCAGCAGCCAAGATTTGATAACCTATGGCTACACCTTC. As protein: CASSQDLITYGYTF.

The chain couples TRBV14 to TRBJ1-2; a possible D gene is TRBD1 (6 bases). The CDR3 spans 15 residues. Trimming left V 0 bases short and J 4 bases short, with 12 bases between. Germline V CDR1 and CDR2: SGHDN, FVKESK. For the CDR3, the DNA is TGTGCCAGCAGCCAAGATCCGGGACAAGTCTATGGCTACACCTTC. It translates to CASSQDPGQVYGYTF.

This sequence joins TRBV4-1 and TRBJ1-2, with TRBD1 as a possible D gene (5 bases). The CDR3 sequence is 15 residues long. V was shortened by 1 base and J by 3 bases, with 12 bases between the two germline ends. Germline lookup yields CDR1 MGHRA and CDR2 YSYEKL. CDR3 in amino acids: CASSQVSQGHYGYTF. DNA for the CDR3: TGCGCCAGCAGCCAAGTCTCGCAGGGCCACTATGGCTACACCTTC.

The J gene is TRBJ2-5, the V gene TRBV27; D is uncertain. Per the germline V gene, CDR1 is MNHEY and CDR2 is SMNVEV (reference sequence). V gave up 2 bases and J gave up 2 bases, with 9 bases separating them. The CDR3 length is 14 residues. CDR3 nucleotide sequence: TGTGCCAGCAGTTTAATTAACAATCAAGAGACCCAGTACTTC. Translation gives CASSLINNQETQYF.